The 10 T cell receptor beta chains below were found in one sample sequenced in a study of tumor-infiltrating lymphocytes in localized non-small cell lung cancer (dated by TCRdb to the early 2020s). The library came from the immunoSEQ multiplex PCR assay. Entries here come from immuneACCESS through TCRdb and include only in-frame sequences with V and J called. Some clones fail to appear in such tables; in the studies checked, an unresolved V gene covers under half of the shortfall, and the cause of the remainder is unknown. The sample includes about 15,000 clones, with roughly 72% observed a single time. The biggest ten clones account for under 7% of the sample. The sequenced material came from lung tumor tissue. These receptors all stem from a human donor with non-small cell lung cancer.

This chain joins TRBV15 and TRBJ2-7; no clear D gene. Germline loops: CDR1 LNHNV, CDR2 YYDKDF (reference sequence). The CDR3 is 14 amino acids. V lost 0 bases and J lost 3, with 9 bases in between. The CDR3 DNA sequence: TGTGCCACCAGCAGAGAAGGGATGGGCTACGAGCAGTACTTC. Its protein product is CATSREGMGYEQYF.

This rearrangement joins TRBV18 to TRBJ2-1; D is ambiguous. The CDR3 has 12 amino acids. The V end lost 3 bases, the J end lost 7 bases, and 7 bases lay between the germline ends. Germline CDR1 is KGHSH and CDR2 is LQKENI. The CDR3 sequence is CASSPSLNEQFF. The CDR3 coding sequence is TGTGCCAGCTCACCTAGCCTTAATGAGCAGTTCTTC.

V and J are TRBV5-1 and TRBJ2-6; unclear D gene. V was trimmed by 0 bases and J by 0 bases, leaving 10 bases between them. The CDR3 covers 17 residues. CDR1 and CDR2 from the germline V gene are SGHRS and YFSETQ. CDR3 in amino acids: CASSLGQLRSGANVLTF. The CDR3 region has the DNA TGCGCCAGCAGCTTGGGACAACTTCGCTCTGGGGCCAACGTCCTGACTTTC.

This chain connects TRBV11-2 to TRBJ1-2; no definite D call. Trimming took off 4 bases at V and 3 bases at J, with 12 bases between the two ends. Germline V gene data show CDR1 as SGHAT and CDR2 as FQNNGV. This CDR3 is 14 amino acids long. CDR3 DNA: TGTGCCAGCAGCTACCTCTGGGCAGACTATGGCTACACCTTC. Amino acids: CASSYLWADYGYTF.

The gene calls are TRBV28 and TRBJ2-2, with 10 nucleotides matching TRBD2. The CDR3 runs to 16 residues. Trimming took 5 bases from V and 8 from J; bases not matched to a gene: 11. Germline CDR1 and CDR2: MDHEN and SYDVKM. Here the CDR3 reads CASSTSGRARMGELFF. The CDR3 coding sequence is TGTGCCAGCAGTACCAGCGGGAGGGCCCGAATGGGGGAGCTGTTTTTT. Together with reference TRBV28 and TRBJ2-2, the CDR3 gives the full variable domain: DVKVTQSSRYLVKRTGEKVFLECVQDMDHENMFWYRQDPGLGLRLIYFSYDVKMKEKGDIPEGYSVSREKKERFSLILESASTNQTSMYLCASSTSGRARMGELFFGEGSRLTVL.

This clone is categorized as large. CDR3 sequence: CASSIQGTGREQYF. CDR3 in DNA: TGTGCCAGCAGCATCCAGGGGACAGGGCGCGAGCAGTACTTC. The genes are TRBV13 and TRBJ2-7, with 9 bases fitting TRBD1. This CDR3 has 14 residues. The germline gives CDR1 PRHDT, CDR2 FYEKMQ (reference sequence). J lost 6 bases, V lost 5 bases, and 8 bases had no gene match.

The J gene is TRBJ2-1, the V gene TRBV29-1; no definite D call. The CDR3 is made up of 14 amino acids. Per the germline V gene, CDR1 is SQVTM and CDR2 is ANQGSEA. With 4 bases removed from V and 0 bases from J, the gap between germline ends came to 10 bases. This CDR3 is CSVGLGSSYNEQFF. CDR3 nucleotide sequence: TGCAGCGTTGGTCTGGGTAGCTCCTACAATGAGCAGTTCTTC.

This chain links TRBV15 with TRBJ2-3, with 11 positions matching TRBD1. The V and J ends lost 1 base and 3 bases, in that order; junction bases with no gene match: 6. The CDR3 extends over 17 amino acids. Germline V gene lookup returns CDR1 LNHNV and CDR2 YYDKDF (reference sequence). CDR3 coding DNA: TGTGCCACCAGCAGAGGCCTCGGGACAGGGGGGACAGATACGCAGTATTTT. It yields the protein CATSRGLGTGGTDTQYF. Variable domain in full (rest from reference TRBV15 and TRBJ2-3): DAMVIQNPRYQVTQFGKPVTLSCSQTLNHNVMYWYQQKSSQAPKLLFHYYDKDFNNEADTPDNFQSRRPNTSFCFLDIRSPGLGDTAMYLCATSRGLGTGGTDTQYFGPGTRLTVL.

The J gene is TRBJ2-3, the V gene TRBV11-2; 7 nucleotides align to TRBD1. V gave up 1 base and J gave up 4 bases; unmatched junction bases: 11. This CDR3 spans 17 amino acids. CDR1 is SGHAT, CDR2 FQNNGV, per germline. CDR3: CASSLVIGGRGPDTQYF. In nucleotides, the CDR3 is TGTGCCAGCAGCTTAGTAATAGGGGGCCGAGGCCCAGATACGCAGTATTTT.

The V gene is TRBV5-6, the J gene TRBJ1-2; 8 bases fit TRBD1. Germline CDR1 is SGHDT and CDR2 is YYEEEE. V was pared by 0 bases and J by 4 bases, with 8 bases of the junction left unmatched. This CDR3 has 16 residues. In DNA form, the CDR3 reads TGTGCCAGCAGCTTGGTGGGCAGGGGGCCTCGCTATGGCTACACCTTC. Its translation is CASSLVGRGPRYGYTF.